This is a list of T cell receptor beta chains from one sample in a study of beta chain features in type 1 diabetes. TCRdb keeps only in-frame clones here, not all; method: immunoSEQ multiplex PCR. The repertoire holds a few hundred thousand clones, with 10% to 15% as singletons. The material sequenced was naive CD4+ T cells from blood. Receptors originate from a man younger than 35 in good health. Both conserved end residues are part of each CDR3. The D gene is left open where the match is weak. Where a row states a size, it is once, few, many or the class of an expanded clone; other rows omit it.

clone_size j_call d_call v_call cdr3_aa cdr3_nt
NA TRBJ1-4 NA TRBV18 CASSPGRGNEKLFF TGTGCCAGCTCACCTGGGCGGGGAAATGAAAAACTGTTTTTT
few TRBJ2-6 NA TRBV19 CASSIIRGPWANVLTF TGTGCCAGTAGTATAATCAGGGGCCCTTGGGCCAACGTCCTGACTTTC
NA TRBJ2-3 TRBD1 TRBV6-5 CASRLTGVRTDTQYF TGTGCCAGCAGATTGACAGGGGTTCGGACAGATACGCAGTATTTT
few TRBJ1-5 NA TRBV15 CATSRRQSNQPQHF TGTGCCACCAGCAGGAGACAAAGCAATCAGCCCCAGCATTTT
few TRBJ2-7 TRBD1 TRBV9 CASSVGTGGVPHEQYF TGTGCCAGCAGCGTGGGGACAGGGGGCGTCCCCCACGAGCAGTACTTC
NA TRBJ2-1 TRBD2 TRBV9 CASSVGLSGGYNEQFF TGTGCCAGCAGCGTAGGGCTTAGCGGGGGGTACAATGAGCAGTTCTTC
NA TRBJ2-2 TRBD2 TRBV10-3 CAITGGGEELFF TGTGCCATCACTGGCGGGGGGGAGGAGCTGTTTTTT
few TRBJ2-7 NA TRBV21-1 CASKQGPDPYF TGTGCCAGTAAACAGGGGCCCGACCCGTACTTC
many TRBJ2-7 TRBD1 TRBV23-1 CASSRGQGADEQYF TGCGCCAGCAGCCGCGGACAGGGGGCAGATGAGCAGTACTTC
few TRBJ2-5 NA TRBV10-3 CAISRDIYGGETQYF TGTGCCATCAGCCGGGACATCTATGGGGGAGAGACCCAGTACTTC
NA TRBJ1-3 NA TRBV28 CASSLPTFYRDSGNTIYF TGTGCCAGCAGTTTGCCGACTTTTTACAGGGACTCTGGAAACACCATATATTTT
NA TRBJ2-3 NA TRBV6-6 CASSAREAGADTQYF TGTGCCAGCAGCGCACGTGAGGCCGGAGCCGATACGCAGTATTTT
NA TRBJ1-5 NA TRBV29-1 CSVRVSNQPQHF TGCAGCGTCCGGGTCTCTAATCAGCCCCAGCATTTT
NA TRBJ1-2 TRBD1 TRBV30 CAWSSRQGNYGYTF TGTGCCTGGAGTAGCCGACAGGGAAACTATGGCTACACCTTC
few TRBJ1-1 NA TRBV5-1 CASSFGGANTEAFF TGCGCCAGCAGCTTCGGGGGGGCGAACACTGAAGCTTTCTTT
few TRBJ2-7 NA TRBV18 CASSPAFTYEQYF TGTGCCAGCTCACCGGCCTTCACCTACGAGCAGTACTTC
NA TRBJ2-3 NA TRBV6-6 CASSYRADTQYF TGTGCCAGCAGTTACCGCGCAGATACGCAGTATTTT
few TRBJ2-1 NA TRBV28 CASSFLRNEQFF TGTGCCAGCAGTTTCCTGAGGAATGAGCAGTTCTTC
NA TRBJ1-1 TRBD1 TRBV25-1 CASSKRTGGLTEAFF TGTGCCAGCAGTAAACGTACAGGGGGCCTCACTGAAGCTTTCTTT
NA TRBJ2-7 TRBD1 TRBV2 CASSPPGTGPYEQYF TGTGCCAGCAGTCCCCCCGGGACAGGGCCCTACGAGCAGTACTTC
few TRBJ2-7 TRBD2 TRBV5-4 CASSLTSGSYEQYF TGTGCCAGCAGCTTAACTAGCGGCTCCTACGAGCAGTACTTC
NA TRBJ2-2 TRBD1 TRBV5-1 CASSLGQGLTGELFF TGCGCCAGCAGCCTCGGACAGGGTCTCACCGGGGAGCTGTTTTTT
NA TRBJ2-2 TRBD2 TRBV2 CASRPTSGGTGELFF TGTGCCAGCAGGCCTACTAGCGGGGGGACCGGGGAGCTGTTTTTT
few TRBJ2-3 NA TRBV6-5 CASRLGGGDTQYF TGTGCCTCCAGACTGGGAGGAGGGGATACGCAGTATTTT
NA TRBJ1-2 NA TRBV6-6 CASSYSGGRGTRGYTF TGTGCCAGCAGTTACTCGGGTGGGCGGGGGACGAGGGGCTACACCTTC
NA TRBJ2-7 NA TRBV29-1 CSVGREPYEQYF TGCAGCGTTGGGAGGGAACCCTACGAGCAGTACTTC
NA TRBJ2-5 TRBD1 TRBV11-2 CASSLIRKGGWKTQYF TGTGCCAGCAGCCTAATAAGGAAAGGGGGCTGGAAGACCCAGTACTTC
NA TRBJ1-3 NA TRBV5-4 CASSLGVGGKVGNTIYF TGTGCCAGCAGCTTGGGGGTAGGGGGAAAGGTTGGAAACACCATATATTTT
NA TRBJ2-3 TRBD1 TRBV2 CASSIQGTDTQYF TGTGCCAGCAGTATACAGGGGACGGATACGCAGTATTTT
NA TRBJ1-2 NA TRBV6-5 CASTLNYGYTF TGTGCCAGCACCTTAAACTATGGCTACACCTTC
NA TRBJ2-7 NA TRBV9 CASSVAPSTHEQYF TGTGCCAGCAGCGTAGCACCGAGTACCCACGAGCAGTACTTC
NA TRBJ2-7 NA TRBV6-5 CASTVSRDSYEQYF TGTGCCAGCACAGTTTCTCGGGATTCCTACGAGCAGTACTTC
few TRBJ2-2 TRBD1 TRBV5-4 CASSPGTGSLLIAGELFF TGTGCCAGCAGTCCCGGGACAGGGTCGTTGCTTATAGCCGGGGAGCTGTTTTTT
few TRBJ1-2 TRBD1 TRBV7-9 CASSVALTGEGGYTF TGTGCCAGCAGCGTAGCCCTGACAGGGGAAGGTGGCTACACCTTC
many TRBJ2-5 NA TRBV5-1 CASSGGQNQETQYF TGCGCCAGCAGCGGAGGACAGAACCAAGAGACCCAGTACTTC
few TRBJ1-5 NA TRBV7-2 CASSLVGGESNQPQHF TGTGCCAGCAGCTTAGTCGGGGGTGAGAGCAATCAGCCCCAGCATTTT
few TRBJ2-7 NA TRBV10-3 CAIRGGSTGPYEQYF TGTGCCATCAGGGGTGGAAGTACAGGGCCTTACGAGCAGTACTTC
NA TRBJ2-5 NA TRBV19 CASSNPRGGRETQYF TGTGCCAGTAGTAACCCCCGAGGGGGAAGGGAGACCCAGTACTTC
few TRBJ1-6 NA TRBV29-1 CSGSEGGNSPLHF TGCAGCGGGTCCGAGGGTGGAAATTCACCCCTCCACTTT
NA TRBJ1-1 NA TRBV5-4 CASSREMGSEAFF TGTGCCAGCAGCAGGGAGATGGGGTCTGAAGCTTTCTTT
few TRBJ2-2 NA TRBV9 CASSAKGGGNTGELFF TGTGCCAGCAGCGCGAAGGGCGGAGGAAACACCGGGGAGCTGTTTTTT
NA TRBJ2-7 TRBD1 TRBV30 CAWTTTGVEQYF TGTGCCTGGACTACCACAGGGGTCGAGCAGTACTTC
few TRBJ1-5 NA TRBV6-6 CASSDSAYSNQPQHF TGTGCCAGCAGTGACAGTGCTTATAGCAATCAGCCCCAGCATTTT
NA TRBJ2-6 NA TRBV4-3 CASSQEGPGKAGANVLTF TGCGCCAGCAGCCAAGAAGGTCCGGGGAAGGCTGGGGCCAACGTCCTGACTTTC
few TRBJ2-7 NA TRBV28 CASSSAGVGYEQYF TGTGCCAGCAGTTCCGCAGGGGTCGGCTACGAGCAGTACTTC
NA TRBJ2-3 TRBD2 TRBV7-3 CASSPLGRGGPDTQYF TGTGCCAGCAGCCCCCTGGGGCGGGGGGGCCCAGATACGCAGTATTTT
few TRBJ2-1 NA TRBV5-1 CASSPSTVLYNEQFF TGCGCCAGCAGCCCATCGACAGTACTCTACAATGAGCAGTTCTTC
NA TRBJ2-7 TRBD2 TRBV18 CASSRTSGNYEQYF TGTGCCAGCTCCCGGACTAGCGGCAACTACGAGCAGTACTTC